This entry is about one T cell receptor (beta chain). Antigen specificity is unknown. Using immunoSEQ multiplex PCR, the repertoire was profiled, and TCRdb retains in-frame clones only, with some absent. The sample lists about 7,300 clones, approximately 93% occurring once. This record comes from a study of lymphopenia after photon versus proton radiotherapy. Overall study findings and caveats: A bigger post-nadir fall in TCR diversity correlated inversely with survival time in deceased patients. Post-nadir diversity loss with photons came from oligoclonal expansion, particularly CD8+ Temra cells.

The V end was cut by 2 bases, the J end by 4 bases, with 18 bases between. CDR3 length: 16 amino acids. CDR1 is SGHDT, CDR2 YYEEEE, per germline. This TCR came from a woman between 45 and 65 years old with cholangiocarcinoma. The material sequenced was peripheral blood, taken from a patient treated with photon-based radiotherapy. The rearrangement uses TRBV5-6 and TRBJ2-5; D could derive from TRBD1 or TRBD2 (5 bases each). The CDR3 coding sequence is TGTGCCAGCAGCTTTCCGCCCTTAGAGGGGATAGAGACCCAGTACTTC. Translating gives CASSFPPLEGIETQYF.